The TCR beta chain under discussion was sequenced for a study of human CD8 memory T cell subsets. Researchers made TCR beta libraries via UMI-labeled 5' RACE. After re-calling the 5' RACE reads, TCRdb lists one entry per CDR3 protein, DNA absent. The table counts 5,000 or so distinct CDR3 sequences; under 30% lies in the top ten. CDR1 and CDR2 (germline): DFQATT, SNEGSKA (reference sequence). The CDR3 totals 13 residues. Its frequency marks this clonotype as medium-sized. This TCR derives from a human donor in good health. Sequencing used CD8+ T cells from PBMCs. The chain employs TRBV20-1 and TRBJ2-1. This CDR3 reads CSARLGRDIEQFF.